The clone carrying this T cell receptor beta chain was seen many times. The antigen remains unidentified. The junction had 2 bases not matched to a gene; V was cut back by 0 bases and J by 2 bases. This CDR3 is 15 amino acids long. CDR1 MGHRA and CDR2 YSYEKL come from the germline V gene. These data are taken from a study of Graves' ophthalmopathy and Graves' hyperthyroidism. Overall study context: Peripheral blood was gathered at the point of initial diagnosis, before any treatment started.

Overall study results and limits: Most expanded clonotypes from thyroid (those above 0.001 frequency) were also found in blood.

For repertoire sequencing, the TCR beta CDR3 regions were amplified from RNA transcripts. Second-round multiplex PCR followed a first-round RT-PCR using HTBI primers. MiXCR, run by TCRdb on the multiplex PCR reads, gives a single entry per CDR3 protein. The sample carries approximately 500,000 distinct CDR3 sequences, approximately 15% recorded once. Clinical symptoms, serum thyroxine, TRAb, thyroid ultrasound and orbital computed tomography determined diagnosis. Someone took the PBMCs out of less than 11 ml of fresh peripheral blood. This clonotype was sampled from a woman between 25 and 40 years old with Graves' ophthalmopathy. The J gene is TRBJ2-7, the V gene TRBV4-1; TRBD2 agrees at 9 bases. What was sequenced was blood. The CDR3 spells CASSQEGLAAYEQYF. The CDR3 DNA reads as TGCGCCAGCAGCCAAGAGGGACTAGCCGCCTACGAGCAGTACTTC.